This paragraph covers one T cell receptor (beta chain) sequence. Its antigen is not identified. The assay was immunoSEQ multiplex PCR, and TCRdb's table has in-frame clones only and misses some. In the table there are about 160,000 clones, just over 90% of which are singletons. The data were obtained in a study of T cell responses to AZD1222 COVID-19 vaccine. Trimming removed 3 bases from V and 5 bases from J, with 16 bases in between. The CDR3 runs to 15 residues. Germline V gives CDR1 MDHEN, CDR2 SYDVKM. Whole-study findings and limits: Along spike, vaccine-associated CD4 TCRs were found throughout, with dominance at 160-218 and 743-854. Within unmutated variant regions lay the reported targets of nearly half of spike-specific TCRs.

Sequencing was performed on peripheral blood, taken on day 0 of AZD1222 vaccination. The chain links TRBV28 to TRBJ1-2; D is undetermined. The receptor was isolated from an adult in good health. The DNA of the CDR3 is TGTGCCAGCAGTTTCTCGGCGTTAAAGACTTATGGCTACACCTTC. Its translation: CASSFSALKTYGYTF.